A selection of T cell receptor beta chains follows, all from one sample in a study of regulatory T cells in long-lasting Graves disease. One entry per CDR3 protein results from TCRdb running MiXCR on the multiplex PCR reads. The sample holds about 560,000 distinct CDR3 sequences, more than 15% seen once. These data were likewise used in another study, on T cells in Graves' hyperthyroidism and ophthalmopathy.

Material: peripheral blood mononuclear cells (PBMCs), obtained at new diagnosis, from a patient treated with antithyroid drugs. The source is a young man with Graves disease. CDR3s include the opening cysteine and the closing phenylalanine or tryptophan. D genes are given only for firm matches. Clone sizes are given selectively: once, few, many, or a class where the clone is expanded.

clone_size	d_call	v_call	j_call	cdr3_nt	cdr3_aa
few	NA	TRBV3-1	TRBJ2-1	TGTGCCAGCAGGCCCGCCGCTAGGGCCAATGAGCAGTTCTTC	CASRPAARANEQFF
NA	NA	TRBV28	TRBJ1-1	TGTGCCAGCAGCCCGGGGGCAGGATATAGAAAGACTGAAGCTTTCTTT	CASSPGAGYRKTEAFF
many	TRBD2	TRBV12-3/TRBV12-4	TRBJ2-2	TGTGCCAGCAGTTCTCTTAGCGGGGGCAACACCGGGGAGCTGTTTTTT	CASSSLSGGNTGELFF
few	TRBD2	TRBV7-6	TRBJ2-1	TGTGCCAGCAGCCGAAAGGGGGCTAGCGGGGTCAGCGGGGGCTTAAACAATGAGCAGTTCTTC	CASSRKGASGVSGGLNNEQFF
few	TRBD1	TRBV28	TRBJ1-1	TGTGCCAGCCTAGACTCAGGGGGCACTGAAGCTTTCTTT	CASLDSGGTEAFF
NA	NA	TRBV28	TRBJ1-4	TGTGCCAGCAGTGACCGTGCAACTAATGAAAAACTGTTTTTT	CASSDRATNEKLFF
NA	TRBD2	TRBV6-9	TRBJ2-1	TGTGCCAGCAGTTACCTGGGAGGGCGGCGCTACAATGAGCAGTTCTTC	CASSYLGGRRYNEQFF
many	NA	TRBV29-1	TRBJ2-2	TGCAGCGTCGGTCTCTGGGGGGACACCGGGGAGCTGTTTTTT	CSVGLWGDTGELFF
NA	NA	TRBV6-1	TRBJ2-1	TGTGCCAGCGGGCCGGGGGTCCCGCAGTTCTTC	CASGPGVPQFF
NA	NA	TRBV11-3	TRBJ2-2	TGTGCCAGCAGCTTGGATGAACATACCGGGGAGCTGTTTTTT	CASSLDEHTGELFF
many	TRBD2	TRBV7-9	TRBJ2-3	TGTGCCACCGAAGGCGGGGGGTGGCTCACAGATACGCAGTATTTT	CATEGGGWLTDTQYF
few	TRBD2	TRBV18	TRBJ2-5	TGTGCCAGCTCACCAATAGCGGGAGCGCAAGAGACCCAGTACTTC	CASSPIAGAQETQYF
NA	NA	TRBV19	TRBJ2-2	TGTGCCAGTAGTATCGAGGGGACCGGGGAGCTGTTTTTT	CASSIEGTGELFF
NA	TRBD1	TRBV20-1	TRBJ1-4	TGCAGTGCGAGGGGACAGTCTGAAAAACTGTTTTTT	CSARGQSEKLFF
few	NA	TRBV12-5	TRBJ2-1	TGTGCTAGTGGTTTGCCGGAGGACTCCAACAATGAGCAGTTCTTC	CASGLPEDSNNEQFF
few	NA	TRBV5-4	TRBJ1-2	TGTGCCAGCAGCTTGGCCGATGGCTCAGACTATGGCTACACCTTC	CASSLADGSDYGYTF
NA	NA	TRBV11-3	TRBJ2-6	TGTGCCAGCAGCTTAGAACGGGCGCAAGGGACCAACGTCCTGACTTTC	CASSLERAQGTNVLTF
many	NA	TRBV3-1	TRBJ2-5	TGTGCCAGCAGCCAAGTTAGGGGGTTGAAGGTGGCCCAGTACTTC	CASSQVRGLKVAQYF
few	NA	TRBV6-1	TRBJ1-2	TGTGCCGCCAGGGGATCTAACTATGGCTACACCTTC	CAARGSNYGYTF
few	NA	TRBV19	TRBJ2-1	TGTGCCAGCAGCAGAAGGGGGTCCTACAATGAGCAGTTCTTC	CASSRRGSYNEQFF
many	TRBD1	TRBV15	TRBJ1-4	TGTGCCACCACCTCAACGAAGGGGGCTAGTGAAAAACTGTTTTTT	CATTSTKGASEKLFF
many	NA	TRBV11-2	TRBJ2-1	TGTGCCAGCAGCCAGGGACTTCACGAGGGGTTC	CASSQGLHEGF
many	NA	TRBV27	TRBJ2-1	TGTGCCAGCAGTAACAGGGACTCCTACAATGAGCAGTTCTTC	CASSNRDSYNEQFF
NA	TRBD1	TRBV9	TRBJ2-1	TGTGCCAGCAGCGTAGACGGGACAGGGAATTACAATGAGCAGTTCTTC	CASSVDGTGNYNEQFF
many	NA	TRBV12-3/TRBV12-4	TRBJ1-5	TGTGCCAGCAGTTTAATGGGGCCTCAGCATTTT	CASSLMGPQHF
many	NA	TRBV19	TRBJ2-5	TGTGCCAGTAGTATACCCGGGAGCGAGACCCAGTACTTC	CASSIPGSETQYF
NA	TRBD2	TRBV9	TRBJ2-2	TGTGCCAGCAGCGTAGTGGGGACTAGCGGGAGGGCCGAGGCCGGGGAGCTGTTTTTT	CASSVVGTSGRAEAGELFF
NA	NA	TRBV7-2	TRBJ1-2	TGTGCCAGCAGCCCGGGGGGGGCGGATTATGGCTACACCTTC	CASSPGGADYGYTF
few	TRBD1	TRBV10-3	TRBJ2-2	TGTGCCATCAGTGAGCAGGGGGCCTGGACCGGGGAGCTGTTTTTT	CAISEQGAWTGELFF
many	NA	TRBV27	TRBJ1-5	TGTGCCAGCAGTCACAGCCCACGACAAATAAGCAATCAGCCCCAGCATTTT	CASSHSPRQISNQPQHF
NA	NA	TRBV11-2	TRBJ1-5	TGTGCCAGCAGCGAGGGGGGTCAGCCCCAGCATTTT	CASSEGGQPQHF
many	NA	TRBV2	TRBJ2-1	TGTGCCAGCGTGTGGACGAACTACAATGAGCAGTTCTTC	CASVWTNYNEQFF
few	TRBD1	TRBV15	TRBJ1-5	TGTGCCACCACCCCGGACAGGGGGGATAATCAGCCCCAGCATTTT	CATTPDRGDNQPQHF
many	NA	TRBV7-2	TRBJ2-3	TGTGCCAGCAGCTTTACCCCAGATACGCAGTATTTT	CASSFTPDTQYF
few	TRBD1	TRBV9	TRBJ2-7	TGTGCCAGCAGCGTAGTGGGTCAGGGGGCACAGGAGCAGTACTTC	CASSVVGQGAQEQYF
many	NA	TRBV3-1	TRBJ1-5	TGTGCCAGCTCCCAGGGTCCTAATCAGCCCCAGCATTTT	CASSQGPNQPQHF
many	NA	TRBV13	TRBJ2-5	TGTGCCAGCAGCTTTAGGGGGTATGGCGAGACCCAGTACTTC	CASSFRGYGETQYF
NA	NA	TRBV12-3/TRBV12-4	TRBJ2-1	TGTGCCAGCTTTAAAAGGAGGTTGGATGAGCAGTTCTTC	CASFKRRLDEQFF
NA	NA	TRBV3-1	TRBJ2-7	TGTGCCAGCAGCCAATCACTCCAGGGGTTGAGGTACGAGCAGTACTTC	CASSQSLQGLRYEQYF
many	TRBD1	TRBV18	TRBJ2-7	TGTGCCAGCTCACGGACAGGGAGTCTGGACTACGAGCAGTACTTC	CASSRTGSLDYEQYF
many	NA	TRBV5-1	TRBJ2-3	TGCGCCATCCACGGAGGTGATACGCAGTATTTT	CAIHGGDTQYF
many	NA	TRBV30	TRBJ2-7	TGTGCCTGGAGTCGGCTCGAGCAGTACTTC	CAWSRLEQYF
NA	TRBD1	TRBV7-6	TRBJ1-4	TGTGCCAGCAGCTTAGGGGTACTAAGACAGGGAAGCGAAAAACTGTTTTTT	CASSLGVLRQGSEKLFF
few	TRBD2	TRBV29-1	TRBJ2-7	TGCAGCGTTGAAGATTACGTGCGGGGGGTCTACGAGCAGTACTTC	CSVEDYVRGVYEQYF
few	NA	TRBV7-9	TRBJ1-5	TGTGCCAGCAGCTCCGTCGGGACAAATAGCAATCAGCCCCAGCATTTT	CASSSVGTNSNQPQHF
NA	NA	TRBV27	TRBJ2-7	TGTGCCAGCAGCCCTTCCGGGGTCTTAAGGTACGAGCAGTACTTC	CASSPSGVLRYEQYF
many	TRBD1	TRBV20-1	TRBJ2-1	TGCAGTGCCCGGACAGGCCCCGGGAATGAGCAGTTCTTC	CSARTGPGNEQFF
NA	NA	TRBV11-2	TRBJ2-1	TGTGCCAGCAGCTTAGAGGCCTGGAGAAGTAACAATGAGCAGTTCTTC	CASSLEAWRSNNEQFF
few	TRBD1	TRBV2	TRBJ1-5	TGTGCCAGCAGTCATACAGGGGTGGATCAGCCCCAGCATTTT	CASSHTGVDQPQHF
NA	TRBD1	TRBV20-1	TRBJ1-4	TGCAGTGCAACACCGGGACAGGGGAGTGAAAAACTGTTTTTT	CSATPGQGSEKLFF
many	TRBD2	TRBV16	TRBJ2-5	TGTGCCAGCAGCCAGGGGGGACTAGCGGAGACCCAGTACTTC	CASSQGGLAETQYF